Below, 25 T cell receptor beta chains from the same sample are listed, as sequenced in a study of shared clonotypes between healthy human individuals (dated by TCRdb to 2018 to 2020). Receptors were amplified or captured by the immunoSEQ multiplex PCR assay. This is the immuneACCESS table as TCRdb keeps it, with only in-frame sequences that have V and J called. A part of the clones is gone; compared with another copy, unresolved V genes explain less than half, and the rest is unexplained. Here the sample has 1,500,000 or so clones; 96% occur a single time. 1.2% of the sample is taken by the ten largest. Specimen: naive CD4+ T cells sorted from blood. The cell subset or site label on this specimen signifies: CD45RA+ positively selected. These receptors came from a man in his thirties or forties in good health.

The chain combines TRBV6-1 with TRBJ1-2, with D perhaps matching TRBD1 (5 bases). Germline lookup yields CDR1 MNHNS and CDR2 SASEGT. V was shortened by 3 bases and J by 5 bases, with 10 bases between the two germline ends. The CDR3 has 13 amino acids. The CDR3 nucleotides read TGTGCCAGCAGTGAGTTGACAGATTATGGCTACACCTTC. Protein: CASSELTDYGYTF.

This chain connects TRBV6-5 to TRBJ2-5, with 7 bases lining up with TRBD2. V gave up 0 bases and J gave up 7 bases; unmatched junction bases: 5. Per the germline V gene, CDR1 is MNHEY and CDR2 is SVGAGI. The CDR3 totals 14 residues. Here the CDR3 DNA reads TGTGCCAGCAGTTACTCGGGGGGGACGGTGACCCAGTACTTC. This encodes CASSYSGGTVTQYF.

The chain uses TRBV11-2 and TRBJ1-5; TRBD1 might be the D (5 bases). Germline V gene sequence: CDR1 SGHAT, CDR2 FQNNGV. The CDR3 has 18 amino acids. Between the trimmed V and J ends, which lost 1 base and 4 bases, there was a span of 20 bases. The CDR3 loop reads CASSLGQGRGVRNQPQHF. CDR3 DNA sequence: TGTGCCAGCAGCTTAGGGCAGGGAAGAGGTGTACGGAATCAGCCCCAGCATTTT. Based on the CDR3 plus reference TRBV11-2 and TRBJ1-5, the full variable domain is EAGVAQSPRYKIIEKRQSVAFWCNPISGHATLYWYQQILGQGPKLLIQFQNNGVVDDSQLPKDRFSAERLKGVDSTLKIQPAKLEDSAVYLCASSLGQGRGVRNQPQHFGDGTRLSIL.

The chain combines TRBV25-1 with TRBJ1-2; a weak D match, TRBD1 (5 bases). The CDR3 contains 13 residues. Germline V CDR1 and CDR2: MGHDK, SYGVNS. Trimming removed 3 bases at V and 4 bases at J, with 9 bases between. This CDR3 reads CASSEMGTYGYTF. The CDR3 DNA sequence: TGTGCCAGCAGTGAGATGGGGACCTATGGCTACACCTTC.

In nucleotides, the CDR3 is TGTGCCAGCAGTTTCCTCGCTAGTAGGGAGACCCAGTACTTC. It yields the protein CASSFLASRETQYF. The rearrangement links TRBV27 to TRBJ2-5; no clear D. The V and J ends lost 3 bases and 5 bases respectively, with 13 bases between them. The CDR3 is 14 amino acids. The germline V gene encodes CDR1 MNHEY and CDR2 SMNVEV (reference sequence).

The V call is TRBV5-1, the J call TRBJ2-7, with a tentative D call TRBD1 (5 bases). Germline values: CDR1 SGHRS, CDR2 YFSETQ. The V and J ends lost 0 bases and 6 bases respectively, with 16 bases between them. The CDR3 sequence is 15 residues long. The CDR3 DNA sequence: TGCGCCAGCAGCTTGGAGGCAGCCGGAAGGGGCGAGCAGTACTTC. It codes for CASSLEAAGRGEQYF. The full variable domain, completed using reference TRBV5-1 and TRBJ2-7, is KAGVTQTPRYLIKTRGQQVTLSCSPISGHRSVSWYQQTPGQGLQFLFEYFSETQRNKGNFPGRFSGRQFSNSRSEMNVSTLELGDSALYLCASSLEAAGRGEQYFGPGTRLTVT.

The V gene is TRBV19, the J gene TRBJ2-1; 10 bases are shared with TRBD2. Germline CDR1 reads LNHDA; CDR2 reads SQIVND (reference sequence). The CDR3 sequence is 19 residues long. V shed 4 bases and J 8 bases; nucleotides not matched to a gene: 20. The CDR3, as DNA: TGTGCCAGTAGTACCGAACCGGGACTAGCGAATTCCAGGTCCGATGAGCAGTTCTTC. It is translated as CASSTEPGLANSRSDEQFF.

This clone is a singleton in its sample. V and J are TRBV7-2 and TRBJ2-2; 10 bases map to TRBD2. The V segment lost 5 bases and the J segment 6 bases; nucleotides outside the gene matches: 6. The CDR3 loop spans 15 amino acids. Germline loops: CDR1 SGHTA, CDR2 FQGNSA. CDR3 residues: CASSRTSGLPGELFF. The CDR3 region has the DNA TGTGCCAGCAGCCGGACTAGCGGACTCCCCGGGGAGCTGTTTTTT.

The CDR3 nucleotides are TGTGCCCGTTCGGACGGGGAGCTGTTTTTT. This translates into CARSDGELFF. The chain uses TRBV30 and TRBJ2-2, with D hard to call. V lost 8 bases and J lost 7, with 8 bases in between. Germline CDR1 GTSNPN, CDR2 SVGIG (reference sequence). The CDR3 covers 10 residues.

This rearrangement joins TRBV19 to TRBJ2-7, with a weak D call TRBD2 (5 bases). The V gene lost 8 bases and the J gene lost 3 bases, with 14 bases spanning the gap. This CDR3 has 13 amino acids. Germline CDR1 reads LNHDA; CDR2 reads SQIVND (reference sequence). For the CDR3, the DNA is TGTGCCAGTTCCGACAACGGGATCTACGAGCAGTACTTC. It yields the protein CASSDNGIYEQYF.

In its sample, this clone was seen once. V usage is TRBV6-1 and J usage is TRBJ2-7; D is ambiguous. V lost 2 bases and J lost 3, with 11 bases in between. CDR3 length: 14 residues. Germline V gives CDR1 MNHNS, CDR2 SASEGT. The CDR3 DNA follows: TGTGCCAGCAGTGAATTGGTGGGATTCTACGAGCAGTACTTC. Amino acids: CASSELVGFYEQYF.

This chain uses TRBV6-1 with TRBJ2-1; a possible D gene is TRBD2 (7 bases). Trimming took 6 bases from V and 12 from J, leaving 12 bases between them. The germline gives CDR1 MNHNS, CDR2 SASEGT. This CDR3 has 11 amino acids. The CDR3 sequence: CASSGGTRQFF. In nucleotides, the CDR3 is TGTGCCAGCAGCGGGGGGACACGGCAGTTCTTC.

The genes are TRBV10-1 and TRBJ2-7, with D perhaps matching TRBD1 or TRBD2 (5 bases each). The germline V gene has CDR1 WNHNN and CDR2 SYGVQD (reference sequence). CDR3 length: 15 amino acids. Trimming pared 1 base from V and 3 bases from J, leaving 13 bases between. CDR3 residues: CASSEYGTKIYEQYF. The CDR3 DNA reads as TGCGCCAGCAGTGAGTACGGGACGAAGATCTACGAGCAGTACTTC.

The chain is built from TRBV7-3 and TRBJ1-1, with TRBD1 matching 7 bases. In germline, CDR1 is SGHTA, CDR2 FQGTGA. Germline trimming cut 5 bases from V and 1 base from J; bases unmatched to any gene: 7. This CDR3 is 15 amino acids long. The CDR3 sequence is CASSQGGQKNTEAFF. The CDR3 DNA sequence: TGTGCCAGCAGCCAAGGGGGACAGAAGAACACTGAAGCTTTCTTT.

The chain has TRBV13 and TRBJ2-7; TRBD1 aligns across 8 bases. The CDR3 is 14 amino acids. The V gene's germline CDR1 is PRHDT and CDR2 FYEKMQ (reference sequence). V lost 3 bases to trimming and J lost 2 bases; unmatched junction nucleotides: 3. The CDR3 loop is CASSLRDRTYEQYF. The CDR3 nucleotides read TGTGCCAGCAGCTTGAGGGACAGGACCTACGAGCAGTACTTC.

V is TRBV6-4 and J is TRBJ2-3; 12 bases are shared with TRBD2. The CDR3 has 15 amino acids. Per the germline V gene, CDR1 is MRHNA and CDR2 is SNTAGT. Germline trimming cut 6 bases from V and 4 bases from J; bases unmatched to any gene: 5. CDR3: CASRRLAGGPDTQYF. CDR3 nucleotides: TGTGCCAGCAGACGGCTAGCGGGAGGGCCAGATACGCAGTATTTT.

The gene calls are TRBV6-5 and TRBJ1-2; D uncertain. CDR1 and CDR2 from the germline V gene are MNHEY and SVGAGI. V was shortened by 0 bases and J by 4 bases, with 6 bases between the two germline ends. The CDR3 runs 13 residues. This CDR3 reads CASSYSRFYGYTF. The CDR3 coding sequence is TGTGCCAGCAGTTACTCGAGGTTCTATGGCTACACCTTC.

For the CDR3, the DNA is TGCGCCAGCAGCGTCGGACTGGGCTACGAGCAGTACTTC. Residues: CASSVGLGYEQYF. The chain uses TRBV5-1 and TRBJ2-7, with D perhaps TRBD2 (5 bases). V lost 4 bases, J lost 3 bases, and 11 bases lay in between. The germline gives CDR1 SGHRS, CDR2 YFSETQ. This CDR3 has 13 amino acids.

The chain links TRBV19 to TRBJ1-2; 9 nucleotides line up with TRBD1. Germline loops: CDR1 LNHDA, CDR2 SQIVND (reference sequence). V lost 1 base, J lost 4 bases, and 4 bases stayed unmatched. The CDR3 loop spans 15 amino acids. As DNA, the CDR3 is TGTGCCAGTAGTATAGTCGCGACAGGGGGCTATGGCTACACCTTC. It is translated as CASSIVATGGYGYTF.

The chain combines TRBV5-1 with TRBJ2-1, with D unclear. The length of the CDR3 is 15 residues. The V gene's germline CDR1 is SGHRS and CDR2 YFSETQ. V shed 0 bases and J shed 9 bases, with 16 bases lying between them. CDR3 sequence (DNA): TGCGCCAGCAGCTTGGGGCTAGTCCCCCCCGGTGAGCAGTTCTTC. It specifies CASSLGLVPPGEQFF.

The J gene is TRBJ2-5, the V gene TRBV4-1; tentatively, D is TRBD1 or TRBD2 (6 bases each). Germline-derived CDR1 and CDR2 are MGHRA and YSYEKL. The CDR3 consists of 17 residues. V lost 6 bases and J lost 2, with 22 bases in between. This chain's CDR3 is CASRIRNPPGAQETQYF. CDR3 nucleotide sequence: TGCGCCAGCAGGATCAGGAACCCACCGGGGGCTCAAGAGACCCAGTACTTC.

The rearrangement joins TRBV19 to TRBJ1-4, with D uncertain. The germline V gene encodes CDR1 LNHDA and CDR2 SQIVND (reference sequence). The ends were cut back, 8 bases at V and 7 bases at J, with 5 bases in the middle. This CDR3 has 10 amino acids. The CDR3 loop is CASGIEKLFF. The CDR3 nucleotides read TGTGCCAGTGGGATTGAAAAACTGTTTTTT. Variable domain in full (rest from reference TRBV19 and TRBJ1-4): DGGITQSPKYLFRKEGQNVTLSCEQNLNHDAMYWYRQDPGQGLRLIYYSQIVNDFQKGDIAEGYSVSREKKESFPLTVTSAQKNPTAFYLCASGIEKLFFGSGTQLSVL.

Only one count was recorded for this clone. The chain couples TRBV6-1 to TRBJ2-7; D is unclear. Germline CDR1 MNHNS, CDR2 SASEGT. This CDR3 has 14 amino acids. V was clipped by 8 bases and J by 2 bases, with 16 bases between them. The CDR3 region has the DNA TGTGCCAGCCTGAAATCCGGGCTCCCCTACGAGCAGTACTTC. Amino acids: CASLKSGLPYEQYF.

The chain couples TRBV18 to TRBJ2-1; D is unclear. This CDR3 region has 12 residues. Trimming left V 1 base short and J 6 bases short, with 4 bases between. Germline V gene lookup returns CDR1 KGHSH and CDR2 LQKENI. The CDR3 bases are TGTGCCAGCTCACCACGCCTCAATGAGCAGTTCTTC. Translated: CASSPRLNEQFF.

The chain is built from TRBV4-1 and TRBJ1-1, with TRBD1 matching 7 bases. CDR3 length: 12 residues. The V gene end was trimmed by 0 bases and the J gene end by 11 bases; junction bases not matched to a gene: 3. Germline-derived CDR1 and CDR2 are MGHRA and YSYEKL. As DNA, the CDR3 is TGCGCCAGCAGCCAAGACGGAGGGGGCGCTTTCTTT. Protein: CASSQDGGGAFF.